The entry below gives a single T cell receptor (beta chain) sequence along with its context. Its target is not known. TCRdb independently ran MiXCR on the RT-PCR reads; one entry per CDR3 protein. This table has over 400,000 distinct CDR3 sequences, 10% to 15% appearing once. This sample is part of a study of response to subunit inactivated influenza vaccine. The germline V gene encodes CDR1 MNHNS and CDR2 SASEGT. Trimming took 6 bases from V and 6 from J; bases not matched to a gene: 8. The CDR3 is 13 residues long. The study, taken as a whole, reports: Authors proposed each seasonal influenza vaccination draws in few new T cells.

This chain connects TRBV6-1 to TRBJ2-7; 7 positions match TRBD1. This receptor was obtained from a man aged 45-65 years who received an inactivated influenza vaccine. The input for sequencing was PBMCs from blood, taken about 6 weeks after vaccination. The CDR3 loop is CASRNPGTVEQYF. In DNA, the CDR3 is TGTGCCAGCAGAAATCCCGGGACAGTCGAGCAGTACTTC.